The entry below gives a single TCR beta chain sequence along with its context. Its antigen is unidentified. A multiplex PCR was run with 60 Vbeta primers and 13 Jbeta primers. Original processing methods: As a later analysis found, there were 80 million or so unique TCR beta chains, of which around 9.9 million were shared. Method: immunoSEQ multiplex PCR; TCRdb's copy keeps in-frame clones and lacks some. That table is the source of V, J and clone size, and D and trimming were worked out from the DNA. The table includes 250,000 to 300,000 clones, 92% detected once. The sample belongs to a study of cytomegalovirus exposure and HLA in healthy donors. Germline values: CDR1 GTSNPN, CDR2 SVGIG (reference sequence). The CDR3 runs to 14 residues. The trim removed 5 bases at V and 4 bases at J, leaving 9 bases unmatched. Study-wide results and caveats: Presence/absence analyses assumed roughly uniform sequencing depth across donors. Serostatus for CMV was the only available immune exposure information.

Healthy bone marrow donors made up the donor group. The TCR was taken from a girl aged 2-10 years in good health and CMV-seronegative. This chain joins TRBV30 and TRBJ2-5; TRBD1 matches at 8 bases. Sequenced input: PBMCs. The CDR3 nucleotides are TGTGCCTGGTCCCTCGGACAGGGAGGAGAGACCCAGTACTTC. This gives the protein CAWSLGQGGETQYF. The full variable domain, its missing parts supplied by reference TRBV30 and TRBJ2-5, is SQTIHQWPATLVQPVGSPLSLECTVEGTSNPNLYWYRQAAGRGLQLLFYSVGIGQISSEVPQNLSASRPQDRQFILSSKKLLLSDSGFYLCAWSLGQGGETQYFGPGTRLLVL.